This T cell receptor beta chain was documented in a study of T cells in Graves' hyperthyroidism and ophthalmopathy. Study-wide results and limits: Ophthalmopathy cases were set apart from stable hyperthyroidism by a 13 V-J model.

This clonotype was recorded at least ten times. What it recognizes is unknown. Template material for amplifying TCR beta CDR3 regions consisted of RNA transcripts. The HTBI primer set served for first-round RT-PCR of the TCR CDR3. TCRdb analysed the multiplex PCR reads with MiXCR anew, one entry per CDR3 protein. The sample shows a few hundred thousand distinct CDR3 sequences, about 16% of them seen only once. This CDR3 contains 14 residues. In germline, CDR1 is SGHTA, CDR2 FQGNSA. V gave up 5 bases and J gave up 2 bases, with 13 bases separating them. The chain employs TRBV7-2 and TRBJ2-7, with a possible D match to TRBD1 (7 bases). The TCR was taken from a woman in her 30s with Graves' ophthalmopathy. Sequencing was performed on blood. The CDR3 loop is CASSPTGTPYEQYF. CDR3 bases: TGTGCCAGCAGCCCGACAGGGACTCCCTACGAGCAGTACTTC.